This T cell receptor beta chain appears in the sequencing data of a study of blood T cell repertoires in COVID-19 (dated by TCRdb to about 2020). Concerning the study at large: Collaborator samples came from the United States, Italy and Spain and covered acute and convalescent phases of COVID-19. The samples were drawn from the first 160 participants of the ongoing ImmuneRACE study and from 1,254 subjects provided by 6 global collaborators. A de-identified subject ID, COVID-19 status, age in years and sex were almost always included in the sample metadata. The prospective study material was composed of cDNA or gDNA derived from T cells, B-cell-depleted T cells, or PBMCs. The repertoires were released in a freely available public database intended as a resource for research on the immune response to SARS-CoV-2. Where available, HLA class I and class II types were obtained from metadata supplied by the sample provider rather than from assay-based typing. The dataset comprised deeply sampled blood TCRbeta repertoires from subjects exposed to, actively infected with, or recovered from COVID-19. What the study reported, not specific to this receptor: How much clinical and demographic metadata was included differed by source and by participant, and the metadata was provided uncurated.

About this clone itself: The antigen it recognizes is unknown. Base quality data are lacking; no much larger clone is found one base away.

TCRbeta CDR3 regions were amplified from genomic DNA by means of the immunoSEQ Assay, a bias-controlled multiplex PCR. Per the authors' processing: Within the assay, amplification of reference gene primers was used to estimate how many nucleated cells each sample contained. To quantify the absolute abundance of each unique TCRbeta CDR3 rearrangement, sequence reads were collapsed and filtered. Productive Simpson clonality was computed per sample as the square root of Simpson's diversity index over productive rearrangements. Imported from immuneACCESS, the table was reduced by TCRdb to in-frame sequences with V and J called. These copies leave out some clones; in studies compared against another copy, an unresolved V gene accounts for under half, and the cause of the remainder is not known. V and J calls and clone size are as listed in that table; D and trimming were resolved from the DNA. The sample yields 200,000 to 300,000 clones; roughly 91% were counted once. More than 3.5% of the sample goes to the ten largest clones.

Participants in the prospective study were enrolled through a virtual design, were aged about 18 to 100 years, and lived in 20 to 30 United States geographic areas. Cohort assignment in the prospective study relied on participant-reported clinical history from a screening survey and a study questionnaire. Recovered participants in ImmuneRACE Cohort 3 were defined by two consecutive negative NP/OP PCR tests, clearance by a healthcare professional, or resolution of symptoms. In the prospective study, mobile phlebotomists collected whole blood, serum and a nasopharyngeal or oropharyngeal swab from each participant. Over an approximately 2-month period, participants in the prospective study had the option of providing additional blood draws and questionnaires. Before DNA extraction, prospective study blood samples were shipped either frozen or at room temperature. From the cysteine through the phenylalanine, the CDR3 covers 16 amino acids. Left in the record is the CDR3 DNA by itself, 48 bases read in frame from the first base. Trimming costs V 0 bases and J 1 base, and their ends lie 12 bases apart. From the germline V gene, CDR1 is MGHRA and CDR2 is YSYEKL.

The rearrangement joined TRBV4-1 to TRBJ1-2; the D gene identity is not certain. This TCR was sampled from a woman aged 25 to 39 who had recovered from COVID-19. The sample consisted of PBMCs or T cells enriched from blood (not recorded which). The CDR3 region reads CASSQDAQIFNYGYTF. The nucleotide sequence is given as TGCGCCAGCAGCCAAGATGCACAGATCTTTAACTATGGCTACACCTTC.